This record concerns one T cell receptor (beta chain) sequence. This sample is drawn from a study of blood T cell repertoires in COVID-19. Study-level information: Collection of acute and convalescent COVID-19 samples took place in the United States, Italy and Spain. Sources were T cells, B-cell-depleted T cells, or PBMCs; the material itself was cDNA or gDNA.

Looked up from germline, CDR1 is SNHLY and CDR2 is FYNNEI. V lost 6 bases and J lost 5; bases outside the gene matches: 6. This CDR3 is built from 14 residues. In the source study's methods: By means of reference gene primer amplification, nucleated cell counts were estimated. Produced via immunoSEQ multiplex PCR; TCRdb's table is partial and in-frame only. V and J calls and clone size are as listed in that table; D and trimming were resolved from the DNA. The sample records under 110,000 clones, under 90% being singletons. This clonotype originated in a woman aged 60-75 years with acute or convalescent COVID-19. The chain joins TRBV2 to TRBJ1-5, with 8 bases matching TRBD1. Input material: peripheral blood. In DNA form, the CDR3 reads TGTGCCAGCAGCGGGACAGGTGGCGATCAGCCCCAGCATTTT. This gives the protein CASSGTGGDQPQHF.